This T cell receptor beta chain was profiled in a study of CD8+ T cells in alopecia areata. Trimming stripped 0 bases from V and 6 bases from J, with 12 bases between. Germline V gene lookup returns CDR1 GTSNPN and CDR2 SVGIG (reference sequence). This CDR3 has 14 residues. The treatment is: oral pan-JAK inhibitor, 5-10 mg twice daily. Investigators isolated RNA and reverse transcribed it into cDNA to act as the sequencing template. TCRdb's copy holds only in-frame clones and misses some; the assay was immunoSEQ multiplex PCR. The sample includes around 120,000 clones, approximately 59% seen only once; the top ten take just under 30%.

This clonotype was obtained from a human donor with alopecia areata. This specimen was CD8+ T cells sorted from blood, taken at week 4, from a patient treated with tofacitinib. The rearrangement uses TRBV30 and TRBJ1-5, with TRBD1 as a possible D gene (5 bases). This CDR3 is CAWSVGRGRQPQHF. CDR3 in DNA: TGTGCCTGGAGTGTTGGAAGGGGCCGTCAGCCCCAGCATTTT. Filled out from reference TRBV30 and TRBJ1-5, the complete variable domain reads SQTIHQWPATLVQPVGSPLSLECTVEGTSNPNLYWYRQAAGRGLQLLFYSVGIGQISSEVPQNLSASRPQDRQFILSSKKLLLSDSGFYLCAWSVGRGRQPQHFGDGTRLSIL.